The 27 T cell receptor beta chains below come from one sample, sequenced in a study of shared clonotypes between healthy human individuals. Libraries were prepared by immunoSEQ multiplex PCR; TCRdb keeps only in-frame clonotypes and omits some of them. Of roughly 500,000 clones listed, about 85% were seen once; the top ten hold about 12%. The sequenced sample consisted of PBMCs. Receptors were obtained from a woman in her thirties or forties in good health. Some clones in this sample may be carry-over from other donors' samples.

As regards this clone: With a far larger clone one base away, a read error is the likely cause. The rearrangement uses TRBV29-1 and TRBJ2-7, with 10 bases that match TRBD1. CDR1 and CDR2 from the germline V gene are SQVTM and ANQGSEA. The V and J ends lost 6 bases and 7 bases, in that order; junction bases with no gene match: 18. CDR3 length equals 16 residues. The CDR3 region has the DNA TGCAGCGTCACAGGGACAGGGGACCAGAGGTGGGAAGAGCAGTACTTC. The encoded protein is CSVTGTGDQRWEEQYF.

A remark on this clone: The likely explanation is a read error, given a far larger clone one base away. This chain connects TRBV7-3 to TRBJ2-1, with TRBD2 identical over 7 bases. Germline values: CDR1 SGHTA, CDR2 FQGTGA. The V gene end was trimmed by 3 bases and the J gene end by 9 bases; junction bases not matched to a gene: 5. This CDR3 has 13 residues. The CDR3 nucleotides read TGTGCCAGCAGCTTTGGGACTAATAGTGAGCAGTTCTTC. Translated: CASSFGTNSEQFF.

This clone appeared a few times. A far more abundant clone sits one base away, making this likely a read error. The chain's CDR3 is CASRFVSGGYTF. CDR3 nucleotides: TGTGCCAGCAGGTTCGTATCGGGTGGCTACACCTTC. V gene TRBV27 combines with J gene TRBJ1-2, with no clear D. V shed 6 bases and J shed 7 bases, with 12 bases lying between them. Germline V gives CDR1 MNHEY, CDR2 SMNVEV (reference sequence). The CDR3 sequence is 12 residues long.

This clone was detected only a few times. The gene calls are TRBV6-6 and TRBJ1-1; D may be TRBD1 (6 bases). The CDR3 is made up of 14 amino acids. CDR1 is MNHNY and CDR2 is SVGAGI in the germline V gene (reference sequence). V was clipped by 2 bases and J by 5 bases, with 12 bases between them. The CDR3 is CASSYPSRGTEAFF. CDR3 nucleotide sequence: TGTGCCAGCAGTTACCCGTCCAGGGGTACTGAAGCTTTCTTT.

The genes are TRBV4-3 and TRBJ2-3; 9 bases line up with TRBD2. Germline V lookup: CDR1 LGHNA, CDR2 YSLEER. This CDR3 is built from 15 residues. J lost 6 bases, V lost 4 bases, and 8 bases had no gene match. The CDR3 sequence is CASSLLWAGGDTQYF. The CDR3 region has the DNA TGCGCCAGCAGCCTTCTCTGGGCGGGAGGGGATACGCAGTATTTT.

This clone was seen more than once but under ten times. A clone one base away is much larger, so this may be a read error. The rearrangement uses TRBV7-2 and TRBJ2-3; D may correspond to TRBD1 or TRBD2 (5 bases each). Germline loops: CDR1 SGHTA, CDR2 FQGNSA. Trimming cost V 6 bases and J 3 bases, with 13 bases left between them. The CDR3 loop spans 14 amino acids. CDR3 sequence (DNA): TGTGCCAGCAGTATAGAGGGACCGACAGATACGCAGTATTTT. This encodes CASSIEGPTDTQYF.

The chain combines TRBV29-1 with TRBJ2-5; D perhaps matches TRBD1 (6 bases). The V end lost 4 bases, the J end lost 5 bases, and 11 bases lay between the germline ends. The CDR3 totals 12 residues. The germline gives CDR1 SQVTM, CDR2 ANQGSEA. The DNA of the CDR3 is TGCAGCGTTGGAGGGGGACCCGAGACCCAGTACTTC. The encoded protein is CSVGGGPETQYF.

The chain combines TRBV6-5 with TRBJ2-1; D is uncertain. The CDR3 length is 13 residues. Trimming left V 2 bases short and J 3 bases short, with 5 bases between. CDR1 is MNHEY and CDR2 is SVGAGI in the germline V gene. CDR3 sequence: CASSYRDYNEQFF. CDR3 nucleotides: TGTGCCAGCAGTTACAGGGACTACAATGAGCAGTTCTTC.

There are many counts of this clone. The chain links TRBV11-2 to TRBJ2-7, with 10 bases matching TRBD2. This CDR3 spans 14 amino acids. Trimming cost V 5 bases and J 0 bases; bases outside gene matches: 1. Germline V CDR1 and CDR2: SGHAT, FQNNGV. CDR3 region: CASSRTSGSYEQYF. The CDR3 bases are TGTGCCAGCAGCCGGACTAGCGGCTCCTACGAGCAGTACTTC.

Comments on this clone: A single base is all that separates this from a far larger clone, so a read error is likely. The rearrangement links TRBV18 to TRBJ2-5; D unresolved. Germline CDR1 is KGHSH and CDR2 is LQKENI. The V and J ends lost 8 bases and 5 bases respectively, with 18 bases between them. The CDR3 extends over 14 amino acids. CDR3 sequence: CASHTISSLETQYF. The CDR3 region has the DNA TGTGCCAGCCACACGATATCCTCGCTGGAGACCCAGTACTTC.

The chain uses TRBV28 and TRBJ1-1; the D is unclear. The CDR3 sequence is 13 residues long. CDR1 is MDHEN, CDR2 SYDVKM, per germline. V was cut by 11 bases and J by 0 bases, with 13 bases left in between. The CDR3 region has the DNA TGTGCCGCAGACCGTAACCTGAACACTGAAGCTTTCTTT. Protein sequence: CAADRNLNTEAFF.

The chain is built from TRBV30 and TRBJ1-1, with a possible D match to TRBD1 (6 bases). V lost 5 bases and J 7 bases, leaving 14 bases between the germline ends. Germline-derived CDR1 and CDR2 are GTSNPN and SVGIG (reference sequence). There are 12 residues in the CDR3. The CDR3 sequence is CAWDLTGNEAFF. The CDR3 nucleotides are TGTGCCTGGGACCTGACAGGAAATGAAGCTTTCTTT.

Note on this clone: A read error is likely here: a far larger clone is one base away. This sequence joins TRBV18 and TRBJ2-7; D is possibly TRBD1 (6 bases). Trimming took 1 base from V and 3 from J, leaving 13 bases between them. Germline V lookup: CDR1 KGHSH, CDR2 LQKENI. The CDR3 totals 15 residues. CDR3 sequence reads: CASSPRPQGYYEQYF. CDR3 nucleotides: TGTGCCAGCTCACCACGACCACAGGGATACTACGAGCAGTACTTC. Based on the CDR3 plus reference TRBV18 and TRBJ2-7, the full variable domain is NAGVMQNPRHLVRRRGQEARLRCSPMKGHSHVYWYRQLPEEGLKFMVYLQKENIIDESGMPKERFSAEFPKEGPSILRIQQVVRGDSAAYFCASSPRPQGYYEQYFGPGTRLTVT.

This clone showed up just once. This chain uses TRBV5-1 with TRBJ2-5; D ambiguous. V was pared by 2 bases and J by 5 bases, with 4 bases between. The germline V gene has CDR1 SGHRS and CDR2 YFSETQ. The CDR3 runs to 11 residues. The CDR3 DNA follows: TGCGCCAGCAGCTTCGCCGAGACCCAGTACTTC. Translating gives CASSFAETQYF.

With regard to this clone: A single base is all that separates this from a far larger clone, so a read error is likely. The chain recombines TRBV29-1 with TRBJ1-1; D is possibly TRBD1 (5 bases). CDR3 length equals 14 residues. Trimming took 3 bases from V and 0 from J, leaving 11 bases between them. Germline V gene lookup returns CDR1 SQVTM and CDR2 ANQGSEA. The CDR3 bases are TGCAGCGTTGAGAGTCGGGGGGTGAACACTGAAGCTTTCTTT. It translates to CSVESRGVNTEAFF.

This chain connects TRBV12-5 to TRBJ2-1; D possibly matches TRBD1 or TRBD2 (5 bases each). V lost 3 bases to trimming and J lost 9 bases, with 6 bases between them. The length of the CDR3 is 11 residues. The germline V gene has CDR1 LGHNT and CDR2 FRNRAP. CDR3 DNA: TGTGCTAGTGGTTTCGGGACTGAGCAGTTCTTC. Its translation is CASGFGTEQFF.

The CDR3 nucleotides are TGTGCCAGCAGCTTAGGAGACAATGAGCAGTTCTTC. This encodes CASSLGDNEQFF. The rearrangement joins TRBV11-2 to TRBJ2-1, with D hard to call. CDR3 length equals 12 residues. In germline, CDR1 is SGHAT, CDR2 FQNNGV. Trimming removed 1 base from V and 5 bases from J, with 3 bases in between.

This clone was found a few times. The J gene is TRBJ2-7, the V gene TRBV18, with TRBD2 matching 8 bases. Germline values: CDR1 KGHSH, CDR2 LQKENI. V lost 0 bases, J lost 6 bases, and 7 bases stayed unmatched. CDR3 length: 15 amino acids. The CDR3 DNA sequence: TGTGCCAGCTCACCACCCGGGACTAGAGCCTCCGAGCAGTACTTC. Protein sequence: CASSPPGTRASEQYF.

To note about this clone: The same CDR3 also results from other DNA sequences found in this sample. The chain joins TRBV19 to TRBJ1-2; D possibly corresponds to TRBD1 (5 bases). CDR1 and CDR2 (germline): LNHDA, SQIVND (reference sequence). Trimming removed 5 bases from V and 4 bases from J, with 11 bases in between. This CDR3 spans 13 amino acids. CDR3 nucleotides: TGTGCCAGTAGTCGGCAGGGTACCTATGGCTACACCTTC. This sequence encodes CASSRQGTYGYTF. The complete variable domain, with remaining parts taken from reference TRBV19 and TRBJ1-2, reads DGGITQSPKYLFRKEGQNVTLSCEQNLNHDAMYWYRQDPGQGLRLIYYSQIVNDFQKGDIAEGYSVSREKKESFPLTVTSAQKNPTAFYLCASSRQGTYGYTFGSGTRLTVV.

This clone appeared many times. The chain couples TRBV30 to TRBJ2-6, with D unresolved. V shed 2 bases and J shed 3 bases, with 5 bases lying between them. Looked up from germline, CDR1 is GTSNPN and CDR2 is SVGIG (reference sequence). This CDR3 has 13 residues. The CDR3 DNA reads TGTGCCTGGAGTACGGGTGGGGCCAACGTCCTGACTTTC. Encoded protein: CAWSTGGANVLTF. Using reference TRBV30 and TRBJ2-6 for the parts outside the CDR3, the full variable domain is SQTIHQWPATLVQPVGSPLSLECTVEGTSNPNLYWYRQAAGRGLQLLFYSVGIGQISSEVPQNLSASRPQDRQFILSSKKLLLSDSGFYLCAWSTGGANVLTFGAGSRLTVL.

CDR3 coding DNA: TGTGCCAGCAGCCGTGACAGGAGGACCGGGGAGCTGTTTTTT. Translation gives CASSRDRRTGELFF. The V gene is TRBV7-2, the J gene TRBJ2-2; D possibly corresponds to TRBD1 (6 bases). V dropped 5 bases and J dropped 5 bases, with 12 bases sitting between them. Germline CDR1 SGHTA, CDR2 FQGNSA. The CDR3 runs 14 residues. Full variable domain (rest looked up from reference TRBV7-2 and TRBJ2-2): GAGVSQSPSNKVTEKGKDVELRCDPISGHTALYWYRQSLGQGLEFLIYFQGNSAPDKSGLPSDRFSAERTGGSVSTLTIQRTQQEDSAVYLCASSRDRRTGELFFGEGSRLTVL.

Details on this clone: A read error is likely here: a far larger clone is one base away. The CDR3 protein is CASSPSGSRSRGERYF. Here the CDR3 DNA reads TGTGCCAGCAGTCCTAGCGGGAGCCGATCACGGGGCGAGCGGTACTTC. The chain couples TRBV25-1 to TRBJ2-7; 10 nucleotides match TRBD2. The germline V gene encodes CDR1 MGHDK and CDR2 SYGVNS. This CDR3 has 16 residues.

The rearrangement uses TRBV7-3 and TRBJ2-7, with 11 bases identical to TRBD2. Germline CDR1 and CDR2: SGHTA and FQGTGA. CDR3 length equals 15 residues. Trimming at V came to 5 bases and at J to 4 bases, leaving 7 bases not matched to a gene. CDR3 in amino acids: CASSVASGGPYEQYF. The CDR3 nucleotides read TGTGCCAGCAGCGTAGCTAGCGGGGGGCCGTACGAGCAGTACTTC.

The CDR3 reads CASSPYPNGELFF. As DNA, the CDR3 is TGCGCCAGCAGCCCCTATCCCAACGGGGAGCTGTTTTTT. This chain links TRBV5-1 with TRBJ2-2, with unresolved D. CDR3 length equals 13 residues. The germline CDR1 and CDR2 sequences are SGHRS and YFSETQ. The germline V and J ends were trimmed by 4 bases and 7 bases, with 11 bases remaining between them.

V and J are TRBV13 and TRBJ2-7; possibly TRBD1 for D (5 bases). Trimming stripped 5 bases from V and 3 bases from J, with 11 bases between. The CDR3 is made up of 13 amino acids. Germline V CDR1 and CDR2: PRHDT, FYEKMQ (reference sequence). CDR3 sequence (DNA): TGTGCCAGCAGCATCGACCAGGGCTACGAGCAGTACTTC. It translates to CASSIDQGYEQYF.

Of note for this clone: Other DNA sequences in the same sample also yield this CDR3. V gene TRBV9 combines with J gene TRBJ2-3, with TRBD2 as a possible D gene (6 bases). CDR3 length equals 13 residues. Trimming removed 0 bases at V and 6 bases at J, with 8 bases between. The V gene's germline CDR1 is SGDLS and CDR2 YYNGEE. The chain's CDR3 is CASSVAGSDTQYF. The CDR3, as DNA: TGTGCCAGCAGCGTAGCCGGGAGCGATACGCAGTATTTT.

This clone appeared a single time. The V call is TRBV19, the J call TRBJ2-2, with 8 bases lining up with TRBD1. V lost 11 bases, J lost 3 bases, and 5 bases stayed unmatched. The germline V gene has CDR1 LNHDA and CDR2 SQIVND (reference sequence). This CDR3 comprises 13 residues. DNA for the CDR3: TGTGCCGGCAGGACAGGGCACACCGGGGAGCTGTTTTTT. It encodes CAGRTGHTGELFF.